One sample yielded the 15 T cell receptor beta chains listed below, sequenced in a study of blood T cell repertoires in COVID-19. Using immunoSEQ multiplex PCR, the repertoire was profiled, and TCRdb retains in-frame clones only, with some absent. The sample lists around 45,000 clones; 80% to 90% were seen once. The source material was peripheral blood. These receptors all come from a man in his 60s with active COVID-19.

The chain combines TRBV6-2 or TRBV6-3 with TRBJ1-6; 7 bases fit TRBD1. Germline V gene lookup returns CDR1 MNHEY and CDR2 SVGEGT. The V and J ends lost 3 bases and 5 bases, in that order; junction bases with no gene match: 4. There are 15 residues in the CDR3. CDR3 loop: CASSYEGADNSPLHF. The CDR3 region has the DNA TGTGCCAGCAGTTATGAGGGGGCAGATAATTCACCCCTCCACTTT.

This clone was seen repeatedly, ten times or more. This chain uses TRBV7-9 with TRBJ2-7; 8 bases are a match to TRBD1. This CDR3 spans 13 amino acids. Trimming took 5 bases from V and 4 from J; bases not matched to a gene: 4. Germline V CDR1 and CDR2: SEHNR, FQNEAQ (reference sequence). The CDR3 nucleotides read TGTGCCAGCAGCCCAGGACAGGGATACGAGCAGTACTTC. This gives the protein CASSPGQGYEQYF.

In its sample, this clone was seen once. The rearrangement uses TRBV29-1 and TRBJ2-7; D unresolved. The CDR3 is made up of 11 amino acids. Germline-derived CDR1 and CDR2 are SQVTM and ANQGSEA. V was trimmed by 4 bases and J by 0 bases, leaving 4 bases between them. CDR3 sequence: CSVALSYEQYF. The CDR3 nucleotides read TGCAGCGTTGCACTCTCCTACGAGCAGTACTTC.

This clone was seen just once. V usage is TRBV1 and J usage is TRBJ2-6; TRBD1, the D gene given by the table, was not confirmed from the DNA. TRBV1 is shown as a pseudogene. This CDR3 is 14 amino acids long. The CDR3 here is CTSICTKWANVLTF. For the CDR3, the DNA is TGCACCAGCATATGCACAAAGTGGGCCAACGTCCTGACTTTC.

The chain couples TRBV5-4 to TRBJ1-1, with TRBD1 matching over 7 bases. This CDR3 spans 16 amino acids. From germline, CDR1 is SGHNT and CDR2 YYREEE (reference sequence). The ends lost 4 bases at V and 0 bases at J; junction bases unmatched: 9. The CDR3 protein is CASSPPGQSMNTEAFF. The CDR3 DNA sequence: TGTGCCAGCAGCCCACCGGGACAGTCAATGAACACTGAAGCTTTCTTT. Drawing the rest from reference TRBV5-4 and TRBJ1-1, the complete variable domain is ETGVTQSPTHLIKTRGQQVTLRCSSQSGHNTVSWYQQALGQGPQFIFQYYREEENGRGNFPPRFSGLQFPNYSSELNVNALELDDSALYLCASSPPGQSMNTEAFFGQGTRLTVV.

A few counts support this clone. The gene calls are TRBV10-3 and TRBJ1-2; D gene uncertain. This CDR3 is built from 16 residues. Trimming removed 2 bases from V and 4 bases from J, with 17 bases in between. Germline loops: CDR1 ENHRY, CDR2 SYGVKD. CDR3 sequence reads: CAISEPFGEGIYGYTF. CDR3 DNA: TGTGCCATCAGTGAGCCTTTTGGGGAGGGCATCTATGGCTACACCTTC.

The chain carries TRBV19 and TRBJ2-3, with D possibly matching TRBD2 (6 bases). The CDR3 has 17 amino acids. Germline V CDR1 and CDR2: LNHDA, SQIVND (reference sequence). V lost 7 bases and J 2 bases, leaving 22 bases between the germline ends. CDR3 DNA sequence: TGTGCCAGTACCTCGGCGGGGACTCTAAGTACCACAGATACGCAGTATTTT. This sequence encodes CASTSAGTLSTTDTQYF.

The gene calls are TRBV28 and TRBJ2-2; 7 nucleotides align to TRBD1. The length of the CDR3 is 15 residues. V shed 6 bases, J shed 2 bases, and the junction held 6 bases outside the gene matches. Germline CDR1 is MDHEN and CDR2 is SYDVKM. The CDR3 is CASSPGTVNTGELFF. CDR3 sequence (DNA): TGTGCCAGCAGCCCCGGGACAGTAAACACCGGGGAGCTGTTTTTT.

The gene calls are TRBV23-1 and TRBJ1-5; D unresolved. TRBV23-1 is an open reading frame whose function is uncertain. Trimming shortened V by 8 bases and J by 0 bases, and 11 bases separated the two germline ends. The CDR3 is made up of 14 amino acids. The CDR3 region has the DNA TGCGCCAGCTTCCTGGCGGCTAGCAATCAGCCCCAGCATTTT. Translated, it gives CASFLAASNQPQHF.

The chain has TRBV6-5 and TRBJ2-1; 7 bases map to TRBD2. The V gene end was trimmed by 7 bases and the J gene end by 1 base; junction bases not matched to a gene: 4. Germline-derived CDR1 and CDR2 are MNHEY and SVGAGI. The CDR3 is made up of 14 amino acids. This CDR3 reads CASTVAGSYNEQFF. Here the CDR3 DNA reads TGTGCCAGCACGGTAGCGGGTTCCTACAATGAGCAGTTCTTC.

The chain joins TRBV28 to TRBJ1-2, with TRBD1 as a possible D gene (6 bases). V was shortened by 7 bases and J by 3 bases, with 18 bases between the two germline ends. Germline V gives CDR1 MDHEN, CDR2 SYDVKM. This CDR3 has 15 amino acids. Here the CDR3 DNA reads TGTGCCAGCACCCCAACGGCCAGGGGCGACTATGGCTACACCTTC. Translation: CASTPTARGDYGYTF.

The rearrangement uses TRBV28 and TRBJ1-5, with D perhaps TRBD1 (6 bases). V lost 8 bases, J lost 7 bases, and 15 bases lay in between. In germline, CDR1 is MDHEN, CDR2 SYDVKM. This CDR3 region has 13 residues. The CDR3, as DNA: TGTGCCAGCCGTTCCGAGGGGGAGCAGCCCCAGCATTTT. It specifies CASRSEGEQPQHF.

This chain links TRBV5-1 with TRBJ2-5; 13 bases fit TRBD2. The V and J ends lost 4 bases and 3 bases, in that order; junction bases with no gene match: 9. The CDR3 is 17 residues long. Germline-derived CDR1 and CDR2 are SGHRS and YFSETQ. CDR3 loop: CASSPRLAGGPEETQYF. CDR3 sequence (DNA): TGCGCCAGCAGCCCACGACTAGCGGGGGGCCCCGAAGAGACCCAGTACTTC.

CDR3 DNA: TGCAGCGTTTGGGCTAGCGGGAGGAGCCTTCAAGAGACCCAGTACTTC. Its translation is CSVWASGRSLQETQYF. This chain joins TRBV29-1 and TRBJ2-5; TRBD2 matches at 11 bases. The V and J ends lost 5 bases and 2 bases, in that order; junction bases with no gene match: 10. Germline V gene lookup returns CDR1 SQVTM and CDR2 ANQGSEA. CDR3 length: 16 residues. Based on the CDR3 plus reference TRBV29-1 and TRBJ2-5, the full variable domain is SAVISQKPSRDICQRGTSLTIQCQVDSQVTMMFWYRQQPGQSLTLIATANQGSEATYESGFVIDKFPISRPNLTFSTLTVSNMSPEDSSIYLCSVWASGRSLQETQYFGPGTRLLVL.

This chain's CDR3 is CATSDGGQGRGQPQHF. The DNA for the CDR3 is TGTGCCACCAGTGATGGGGGACAGGGTCGGGGTCAGCCCCAGCATTTT. The chain employs TRBV24-1 and TRBJ1-5, with 9 bases that match TRBD1. CDR3 length: 16 amino acids. V lost 3 bases and J lost 6; bases outside the gene matches: 8. CDR1 KGHDR and CDR2 SFDVKD come from the germline V gene.